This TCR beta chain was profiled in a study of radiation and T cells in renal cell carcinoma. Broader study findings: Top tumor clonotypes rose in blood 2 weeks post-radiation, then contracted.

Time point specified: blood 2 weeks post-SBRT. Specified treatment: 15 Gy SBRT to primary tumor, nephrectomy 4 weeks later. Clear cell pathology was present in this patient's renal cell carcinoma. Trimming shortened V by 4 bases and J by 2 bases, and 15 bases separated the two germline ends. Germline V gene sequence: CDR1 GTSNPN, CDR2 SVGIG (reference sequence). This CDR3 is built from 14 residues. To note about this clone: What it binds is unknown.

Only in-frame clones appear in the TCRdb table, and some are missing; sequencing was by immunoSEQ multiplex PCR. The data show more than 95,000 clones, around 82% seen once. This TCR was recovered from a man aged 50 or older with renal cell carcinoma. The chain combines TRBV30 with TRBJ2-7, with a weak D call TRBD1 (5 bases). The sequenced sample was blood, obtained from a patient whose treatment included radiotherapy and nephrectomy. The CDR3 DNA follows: TGTGCCTGGACCGAGACAGAGATAACCTACGAGCAGTACTTC. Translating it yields CAWTETEITYEQYF. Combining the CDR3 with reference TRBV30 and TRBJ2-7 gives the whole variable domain SQTIHQWPATLVQPVGSPLSLECTVEGTSNPNLYWYRQAAGRGLQLLFYSVGIGQISSEVPQNLSASRPQDRQFILSSKKLLLSDSGFYLCAWTETEITYEQYFGPGTRLTVT.